This T cell receptor beta chain was retrieved from a study of control samples from healthy donors and cancer patients. Sequencing was performed with immunoSEQ multiplex PCR; in TCRdb, only in-frame clones are kept and a portion is missing. The sample records around 230,000 clones, roughly 94% being singletons. CDR1 and CDR2 from the germline V gene are SGHAT and FQNNGV. V trimming: 1 base; J trimming: 7 bases; junction bases outside the gene matches: 3. The CDR3 has 13 residues. This rearrangement joins TRBV11-2 to TRBJ1-2; 7 nucleotides line up with TRBD1. Sequencing was done on a sample of blood. This TCR was recovered from a man aged 50 to 59 in good health. CDR3 nucleotides: TGTGCCAGCAGCTTAGCAGGGGGTTTTGGCTACACCTTC. Amino acids: CASSLAGGFGYTF.